This TCR beta chain was identified in a study of regulatory T cells in long-lasting Graves disease. Study-level background: Over 5 years of antithyroid drugs plus positive TSH receptor antibodies defined persistent Graves' disease. Regarding the study as a whole: Persistent Graves' cases showed lower TCR diversity than newly diagnosed cases.

The CDR3 is 16 amino acids. Germline V gene lookup returns CDR1 MDHEN and CDR2 SYDVKM. The V and J ends lost 5 bases and 8 bases, in that order; junction bases with no gene match: 16. As concerns this clonotype: Its antigen is undetermined.

HTBI primers from iRepertoire and Arm-PCR of CDR3 regions yielded the TCR beta libraries. TCRdb itself ran the multiplex PCR reads through MiXCR, one entry per CDR3 protein. Here the sample spans about 470,000 distinct CDR3 sequences, roughly 21% being singletons. Time point specified: persistent/refractory GD, antithyroid drugs over 5 years with positive TRAb. PBMC RNA was the source of the TCR library. Diagnoses of Graves' disease were made by American Thyroid Association guidelines. V usage is TRBV28 and J usage is TRBJ2-3; 7 bases match TRBD2. The sequence derives from a female donor with Graves disease. The sample here was peripheral blood mononuclear cells (PBMCs), taken when the disease was refractory, from a patient treated with antithyroid drugs. DNA of the CDR3: TGTGCCAGCAGTCCCCACGGGAGGCTAGAGTCGGCTACGCAGTATTTT. Encoded protein: CASSPHGRLESATQYF.